These 21 T cell receptor beta chains share one sample of origin, sequenced in a study of blood T cell repertoires in COVID-19. Here immunoSEQ multiplex PCR was the method, and the copy in TCRdb shows in-frame clones only, minus some. Of almost 80,000 clones listed, 90% are singletons. Source material: peripheral blood. The receptors here all came from a woman of 80 years or more with acute or convalescent COVID-19.

This clone showed up just a few times. In DNA form, the CDR3 reads TGTGCCAGCTTCAGGGAGGGCGGGCAGTACTTC. It specifies CASFREGGQYF. The genes are TRBV2 and TRBJ2-7; TRBD2 aligns across 7 bases. The J segment lost 9 bases and the V segment lost 8 bases, leaving 7 bases of the junction unmatched. Germline loops: CDR1 SNHLY, CDR2 FYNNEI. The CDR3 has 11 residues.

The V call is TRBV6-6, the J call TRBJ2-5, with 9 bases that match TRBD2. The CDR3 spans 16 residues. The V gene's germline CDR1 is MNHNY and CDR2 SVGAGI (reference sequence). J gave up 1 base and V 2 bases, and 5 bases lay outside the gene matches. The CDR3 loop reads CASSYPTTSGQETQYF. CDR3 nucleotides: TGTGCCAGCAGTTACCCGACGACTAGCGGCCAAGAGACCCAGTACTTC.

This rearrangement joins TRBV11-2 to TRBJ2-7, with D possibly TRBD2 on 5 matching bases. Germline V CDR1 and CDR2: SGHAT, FQNNGV. Trimming stripped 1 base from V and 3 bases from J, with 16 bases between. CDR3 size: 16 residues. Written as DNA, the CDR3 is TGTGCCAGCAGCTTAGGCCTAGGGAGCGAAATCTACGAGCAGTACTTC. Protein sequence: CASSLGLGSEIYEQYF.

The chain joins TRBV4-2 to TRBJ1-2; 11 nucleotides match TRBD1. This CDR3 has 18 amino acids. Germline-derived CDR1 and CDR2 are LGHNA and YNFKEQ. With V trimmed by 0 bases and J by 3 bases, 9 bases remained unmatched. CDR3 bases: TGTGCCAGCAGCCAAGAAATCGGGACAGGGGGATTTGACTATGGCTACACCTTC. As protein: CASSQEIGTGGFDYGYTF.

The CDR3 DNA sequence: TGCGCCAGCAGCTTGCAAGGACGGCGGGGGGATGAAAAACTGTTTTTT. It translates to CASSLQGRRGDEKLFF. V and J are TRBV5-1 and TRBJ1-4, with a possible D match to TRBD1 (5 bases). CDR1 is SGHRS and CDR2 is YFSETQ in the germline V gene. The CDR3 sequence is 16 residues long. V lost 1 base, J lost 6 bases, and 16 bases lay in between. The whole variable domain, remainder taken from reference TRBV5-1 and TRBJ1-4, is KAGVTQTPRYLIKTRGQQVTLSCSPISGHRSVSWYQQTPGQGLQFLFEYFSETQRNKGNFPGRFSGRQFSNSRSEMNVSTLELGDSALYLCASSLQGRRGDEKLFFGSGTQLSVL.

The genes are TRBV6-5 and TRBJ1-5; no definite D call. This CDR3 region has 15 residues. In germline, CDR1 is MNHEY, CDR2 SVGAGI. V lost 7 bases and J lost 0, with 13 bases in between. The CDR3 sequence: CASNRRAYSNQPQHF. As DNA, the CDR3 is TGTGCCAGCAATAGGAGGGCCTATAGCAATCAGCCCCAGCATTTT.

The V call is TRBV28, the J call TRBJ1-1; TRBD1 agrees at 9 bases. Germline CDR1 is MDHEN and CDR2 is SYDVKM. This CDR3 is built from 14 residues. Trimming cost V 3 bases and J 5 bases; bases outside gene matches: 4. CDR3 in DNA: TGTGCCAGCAGTTTGGGACAGGGAAAGACTGAAGCTTTCTTT. This gives the protein CASSLGQGKTEAFF.

The chain employs TRBV21-1 and TRBJ2-1; the table's D call TRBD1 went unverified against the DNA. TRBV21-1 is recorded as a pseudogene. The CDR3 is made up of 18 amino acids. The CDR3: CASSNLPTGGAGVNEQFF. The CDR3 DNA follows: TGTGCCAGCAGCAATCTTCCGACAGGGGGCGCGGGGGTCAATGAGCAGTTCTTC.

The chain recombines TRBV9 with TRBJ2-3, with TRBD2 identical over 10 bases. J was trimmed by 1 base and V by 2 bases; bases with no gene match: 4. Germline loops: CDR1 SGDLS, CDR2 YYNGEE. CDR3 length equals 16 residues. Here the CDR3 DNA reads TGTGCCAGCAGCGTCCGCCTAGCGGGGGGCACAGATACGCAGTATTTT. Translated: CASSVRLAGGTDTQYF.

This chain links TRBV11-2 with TRBJ1-2; D not certain. Germline V gene lookup returns CDR1 SGHAT and CDR2 FQNNGV. The CDR3 is made up of 14 amino acids. Trimming removed 1 base from V and 4 bases from J, with 10 bases in between. This CDR3 reads CASSLVSGSYGYTF. CDR3 sequence (DNA): TGTGCCAGCAGCTTAGTTTCGGGGTCCTATGGCTACACCTTC. The variable domain in full, with the rest retrieved from reference TRBV11-2 and TRBJ1-2, is EAGVAQSPRYKIIEKRQSVAFWCNPISGHATLYWYQQILGQGPKLLIQFQNNGVVDDSQLPKDRFSAERLKGVDSTLKIQPAKLEDSAVYLCASSLVSGSYGYTFGSGTRLTVV.

This clone was detected once. The chain recombines TRBV28 with TRBJ2-7, with 7 positions matching TRBD1. In germline, CDR1 is MDHEN, CDR2 SYDVKM. After removal of 6 bases from V and 4 bases from J, the junction contained 9 bases not matched to a gene. The CDR3 is made up of 14 amino acids. The CDR3 coding sequence is TGTGCCAGCAGAACTACAGGGGTAACGTACGAGCAGTACTTC. As protein: CASRTTGVTYEQYF. The entire variable domain, with the rest obtained from reference TRBV28 and TRBJ2-7, is as follows: DVKVTQSSRYLVKRTGEKVFLECVQDMDHENMFWYRQDPGLGLRLIYFSYDVKMKEKGDIPEGYSVSREKKERFSLILESASTNQTSMYLCASRTTGVTYEQYFGPGTRLTVT.

The chain employs TRBV19 and TRBJ2-7, with D possibly being TRBD2 (6 bases). Germline V gene lookup returns CDR1 LNHDA and CDR2 SQIVND (reference sequence). This CDR3 is built from 14 residues. V lost 3 bases and J 4 bases, leaving 13 bases between the germline ends. The CDR3 is CASSIKEGLYEQYF. The CDR3 nucleotides read TGTGCCAGTAGTATTAAGGAGGGGTTGTACGAGCAGTACTTC.

The chain employs TRBV3-1 (or the pseudogene TRBV3-2) and TRBJ1-5; TRBD1 is a possible D gene (5 bases). Trimming took 3 bases from V and 9 from J, leaving 12 bases between them. The CDR3 consists of 13 residues. CDR1 is LGHDT and CDR2 is YNNKEL in the germline V gene (reference sequence). CDR3 DNA: TGTGCCAGCAGCCAGCCAGGGTACCCGCCCCAGCATTTT. As protein: CASSQPGYPPQHF.

The J gene is TRBJ2-2, the V gene TRBV18, with TRBD2 matching over 7 bases. Losses at the gene ends were 3 bases for V and 4 bases for J; bases not matched to a gene: 14. Germline loops: CDR1 KGHSH, CDR2 LQKENI. The CDR3 has 18 amino acids. CDR3 region: CASSPRLAREAGTGELFF. CDR3 coding DNA: TGTGCCAGCTCACCTCGACTAGCCCGGGAGGCTGGCACCGGGGAGCTGTTTTTT.

The J gene is TRBJ1-2, the V gene TRBV25-1; a possible D gene is TRBD1 (6 bases). V gave up 0 bases and J gave up 4 bases, with 18 bases separating them. Germline CDR1 MGHDK, CDR2 SYGVNS. CDR3 size: 17 residues. This CDR3 is CASSEYKGQGPLYGYTF. The CDR3 DNA is TGTGCCAGCAGTGAATATAAGGGTCAGGGGCCCCTCTATGGCTACACCTTC.

The rearrangement uses TRBV28 and TRBJ2-2, with 12 bases aligning to TRBD2. Per the germline V gene, CDR1 is MDHEN and CDR2 is SYDVKM. This CDR3 region has 17 residues. V lost 5 bases, J lost 6 bases, and 10 bases stayed unmatched. The CDR3 DNA is TGTGCCAGCAGTCCCTCCGGGGCTAGCGGGAGGGCCGGGGAGCTGTTTTTT. As protein: CASSPSGASGRAGELFF.

V usage is TRBV6-5 and J usage is TRBJ1-6; D may be TRBD1 (6 bases). The germline CDR1 and CDR2 sequences are MNHEY and SVGAGI. The CDR3 has 16 amino acids. V dropped 2 bases and J dropped 0 bases, with 8 bases sitting between them. In nucleotides, the CDR3 is TGTGCCAGCAGTTACGACAGGAGCTCCTATAATTCACCCCTCCACTTT. Translated, it gives CASSYDRSSYNSPLHF.

The J gene is TRBJ2-7, the V gene TRBV27; 8 bases are a match to TRBD1. CDR1 and CDR2 from the germline V gene are MNHEY and SMNVEV (reference sequence). The CDR3 has 15 amino acids. Losses at the gene ends were 5 bases for V and 1 base for J; bases not matched to a gene: 7. CDR3 in amino acids: CASSLRGQESYEQYF. DNA of the CDR3: TGTGCCAGCAGTCTACGGGGACAGGAATCCTACGAGCAGTACTTC.

The chain is built from TRBV4-1 and TRBJ1-1; D is uncertain. Trimming left V 4 bases short and J 3 bases short, with 9 bases between. Germline V gene sequence: CDR1 MGHRA, CDR2 YSYEKL. This CDR3 is 13 amino acids long. CDR3 nucleotides: TGCGCCAGCAGCCTCCGTATTGACACTGAAGCTTTCTTT. Its translation is CASSLRIDTEAFF.

This sequence joins TRBV5-1 and TRBJ2-3; TRBD2 matches 10 bases. The CDR3 is made up of 16 amino acids. The V segment lost 0 bases and the J segment 3 bases; nucleotides outside the gene matches: 4. Per germline, CDR1 SGHRS and CDR2 YFSETQ. CDR3 DNA: TGCGCCAGCAGCTTGGCAGTACTAGCGGGGACAGATACGCAGTATTTT. Protein sequence: CASSLAVLAGTDTQYF.

The chain joins TRBV2 to TRBJ1-5; a possible D gene is TRBD1 (6 bases). The CDR3 totals 15 residues. The germline CDR1 and CDR2 sequences are SNHLY and FYNNEI. The V and J ends lost 5 bases and 0 bases respectively, with 11 bases between them. The CDR3 spells CASSLRGSSNQPQHF. Written as DNA, the CDR3 is TGTGCCAGCAGTTTGAGGGGGAGTAGCAATCAGCCCCAGCATTTT.